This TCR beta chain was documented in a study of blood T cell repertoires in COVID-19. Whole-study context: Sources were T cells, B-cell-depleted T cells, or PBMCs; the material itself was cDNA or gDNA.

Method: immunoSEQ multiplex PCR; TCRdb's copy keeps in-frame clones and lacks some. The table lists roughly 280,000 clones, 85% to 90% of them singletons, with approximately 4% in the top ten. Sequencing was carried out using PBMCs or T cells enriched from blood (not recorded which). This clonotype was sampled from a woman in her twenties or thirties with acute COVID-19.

CDR3 DNA sequence: TGTGCCAGTACCTGGGGACAGTCCTATGGCTACACCTTC. Translated, it gives CASTWGQSYGYTF. The chain is built from TRBV19 and TRBJ1-2; 7 bases map to TRBD1. Trimming cost V 7 bases and J 4 bases; bases outside gene matches: 6. This CDR3 has 13 residues. CDR1 and CDR2 (germline): LNHDA, SQIVND (reference sequence).